The clone carrying this TCR beta chain appeared a few times. These data come from a study of blood T cell repertoires in COVID-19. Study background: In each case, the material was cDNA or gDNA derived from T cells, B-cell-depleted T cells, or PBMCs.

Sequenced by immunoSEQ multiplex PCR; TCRdb stores in-frame clones only, minus some. The data hold 90,000 to 120,000 clones, with roughly 90% observed a single time. V was cut by 3 bases and J by 4 bases, with 15 bases left in between. The CDR3 is 15 amino acids. The germline V gene encodes CDR1 MNHEY and CDR2 SVGAGI. This clonotype was sampled from a middle-aged man with active or convalescent COVID-19. The chain combines TRBV6-5 with TRBJ2-5; a possible D gene is TRBD1 (6 bases). Sequences were obtained from peripheral blood. In DNA form, the CDR3 reads TGTGCCAGCAGTTATTCCCAGGGGTTCGGAGAGACCCAGTACTTC. It specifies CASSYSQGFGETQYF.